This is a list of T cell receptor beta chains from one sample in a study of cytomegalovirus exposure and HLA in healthy donors. The repertoire was sequenced with immunoSEQ multiplex PCR; TCRdb's copy has only in-frame clones and lacks some. The sample includes around 150,000 clones, approximately 84% of them seen just once. Specimen: PBMCs. The receptor set was obtained from a male donor in good health and CMV-seropositive. The CDR3 runs from the conserved cysteine through the conserved F or W. The order of the fields is J gene, D gene, clone size, V gene, CDR3 protein, CDR3 DNA. The D gene is left open where the match is weak. Clone size appears in some rows only: once, few, many, or a class for an expanded clone.

j_gene: TRBJ2-2
d_gene: .
abundance: .
v_gene: TRBV5-1
CDR3aa: CASSRGPPNTGELFF
CDR3nt: TGCGCCAGCAGCCGCGGTCCACCGAACACCGGGGAGCTGTTTTTT

j_gene: TRBJ1-4
d_gene: TRBD1
abundance: .
v_gene: TRBV5-4
CDR3aa: CASKAGGTNEKLFF
CDR3nt: TGTGCCAGCAAAGCAGGGGGAACTAATGAAAAACTGTTTTTT

j_gene: TRBJ1-1
d_gene: .
abundance: .
v_gene: TRBV14
CDR3aa: CASSPGPLTEAFF
CDR3nt: TGTGCCAGCAGCCCTGGGCCTCTGACTGAAGCTTTCTTT

j_gene: TRBJ2-3
d_gene: TRBD2
abundance: .
v_gene: TRBV12-5
CDR3aa: CASGSRSGIGTDTQYF
CDR3nt: TGTGCTAGTGGTTCCCGTAGCGGGATTGGCACAGATACGCAGTATTTT

j_gene: TRBJ2-7
d_gene: .
abundance: .
v_gene: TRBV7-9
CDR3aa: CSSSPRQRGYEQYF
CDR3nt: TGTTCCAGCAGCCCTAGACAGAGAGGCTACGAGCAGTACTTC

j_gene: TRBJ1-5
d_gene: TRBD1
abundance: .
v_gene: TRBV2
CDR3aa: CASSGQGEQPQHF
CDR3nt: TGTGCCAGCAGTGGACAGGGGGAACAGCCCCAGCATTTT

j_gene: TRBJ2-7
d_gene: .
abundance: .
v_gene: TRBV11-3
CDR3aa: CASSLGGGSEQYF
CDR3nt: TGTGCCAGCAGCTTAGGAGGGGGAAGCGAGCAGTACTTC

j_gene: TRBJ1-5
d_gene: TRBD1
abundance: .
v_gene: TRBV5-1
CDR3aa: CASSLGHRGDQPQHF
CDR3nt: TGCGCCAGCAGCTTGGGCCACAGGGGAGATCAGCCCCAGCATTTT

j_gene: TRBJ1-2
d_gene: .
abundance: .
v_gene: TRBV27
CDR3aa: CASSSSGYYGYTF
CDR3nt: TGTGCCAGCAGTTCGTCAGGGTACTATGGCTACACCTTC

j_gene: TRBJ2-6
d_gene: .
abundance: .
v_gene: TRBV6-1
CDR3aa: CASRYSGANVLTF
CDR3nt: TGTGCCAGCAGGTACTCTGGGGCCAACGTCCTGACTTTC

j_gene: TRBJ1-1
d_gene: TRBD1
abundance: once
v_gene: TRBV7-9
CDR3aa: CASSHTTGANTEAFF
CDR3nt: TGTGCCAGCAGCCACACGACAGGGGCGAACACTGAAGCTTTCTTT

j_gene: TRBJ1-1
d_gene: TRBD1
abundance: .
v_gene: TRBV19
CDR3aa: CASSATGAGNTEAFF
CDR3nt: TGTGCCAGTAGTGCGACAGGGGCGGGGAACACTGAAGCTTTCTTT

j_gene: TRBJ2-2
d_gene: TRBD2
abundance: .
v_gene: TRBV6-1
CDR3aa: CASPGGLGGELFF
CDR3nt: TGTGCCAGTCCGGGGGGGCTTGGCGGGGAGCTGTTTTTT

j_gene: TRBJ1-2
d_gene: .
abundance: .
v_gene: TRBV11-2
CDR3aa: CASSPLGTADYGYTF
CDR3nt: TGTGCCAGCAGCCCCTTGGGTACGGCAGACTACGGCTACACCTTC

j_gene: TRBJ1-2
d_gene: .
abundance: once
v_gene: TRBV28
CDR3aa: CASRPPTDRIANYGYTF
CDR3nt: TGTGCCAGCAGGCCCCCCACCGACAGGATAGCTAACTATGGCTACACCTTC

j_gene: TRBJ1-4
d_gene: TRBD1
abundance: .
v_gene: TRBV13
CDR3aa: CASSSARGRSEKLFF
CDR3nt: TGTGCCAGCAGCAGCGCGAGGGGGCGATCCGAAAAACTGTTTTTT

j_gene: TRBJ1-1
d_gene: .
abundance: .
v_gene: TRBV7-2
CDR3aa: CASSLDPSREEAFF
CDR3nt: TGTGCCAGCAGCCTAGACCCCTCGAGAGAGGAGGCTTTCTTT

j_gene: TRBJ1-2
d_gene: .
abundance: .
v_gene: TRBV14
CDR3aa: CASSQDRAFGYTF
CDR3nt: TGTGCCAGCAGCCAAGATCGCGCGTTTGGCTACACCTTC

j_gene: TRBJ2-7
d_gene: TRBD2
abundance: .
v_gene: TRBV7-9
CDR3aa: CASWLAGSYEQYF
CDR3nt: TGTGCCAGCTGGCTAGCGGGATCCTACGAGCAGTACTTC

j_gene: TRBJ1-4
d_gene: .
abundance: .
v_gene: TRBV9
CDR3aa: CASSVPGSGEKLFF
CDR3nt: TGTGCCAGCAGCGTACCAGGGTCAGGTGAAAAACTGTTTTTT

j_gene: TRBJ1-1
d_gene: .
abundance: .
v_gene: TRBV13
CDR3aa: CASSLTGAEAFF
CDR3nt: TGTGCCAGCAGCTTAACGGGGGCTGAAGCTTTCTTT

j_gene: TRBJ2-3
d_gene: .
abundance: .
v_gene: TRBV12-5
CDR3aa: CASGLELVEDTQYF
CDR3nt: TGTGCTAGTGGTTTGGAACTAGTGGAAGATACGCAGTATTTT

j_gene: TRBJ2-1
d_gene: TRBD2
abundance: .
v_gene: TRBV9
CDR3aa: CASSVSSGRANEQFF
CDR3nt: TGTGCCAGCAGCGTTTCTAGCGGGAGGGCCAATGAGCAGTTCTTC

j_gene: TRBJ2-1
d_gene: TRBD2
abundance: .
v_gene: TRBV4-2
CDR3aa: CASSQVERASGRRNEQFF
CDR3nt: TGTGCCAGCAGCCAAGTAGAGAGGGCTAGCGGGAGGAGAAATGAGCAGTTCTTC

j_gene: TRBJ2-2
d_gene: .
abundance: .
v_gene: TRBV7-6
CDR3aa: CASSRETAGTGELFF
CDR3nt: TGTGCCAGCAGCCGAGAGACGGCGGGCACCGGGGAGCTGTTTTTT

j_gene: TRBJ2-5
d_gene: TRBD1
abundance: .
v_gene: TRBV6-4
CDR3aa: CASSPTGGETQYF
CDR3nt: TGTGCCAGCAGCCCAACAGGGGGGGAGACCCAGTACTTC

j_gene: TRBJ2-4
d_gene: .
abundance: few
v_gene: TRBV4-1
CDR3aa: CASSQVRVDKNIQYF
CDR3nt: TGCGCCAGCAGCCAAGTCCGGGTGGATAAAAACATTCAGTACTTC